Following are 9 T cell receptor beta chains from one sample sequenced in a study of T cell responses to AZD1222 COVID-19 vaccine. Generated by immunoSEQ multiplex PCR, the TCRdb table keeps only in-frame clones and is missing some. The sample holds approximately 300,000 clones; around 92% are singletons and the top ten take 0.5% to 0.65%. This sample comprised peripheral blood, obtained 28 days after the second AZD1222 dose. The receptor source for this set is an adult who received the AZD1222 COVID-19 vaccine.

The CDR3 region is CASSFLGTSGSYNEQFF. The CDR3 coding sequence is TGCGCCAGCAGCTTCCTCGGGACTAGCGGCTCCTACAATGAGCAGTTCTTC. This chain connects TRBV5-1 to TRBJ2-1; 11 nucleotides match TRBD2. The V gene's germline CDR1 is SGHRS and CDR2 YFSETQ. This CDR3 spans 17 amino acids. Germline trimming cut 2 bases from V and 0 bases from J; bases unmatched to any gene: 4.

The gene calls are TRBV7-2 and TRBJ1-5; possibly TRBD1 for D (5 bases). This CDR3 spans 14 amino acids. The germline CDR1 and CDR2 sequences are SGHTA and FQGNSA. V gave up 7 bases and J gave up 1 base, with 11 bases separating them. CDR3 in amino acids: CASTRGISNQPQHF. Here the CDR3 DNA reads TGTGCCAGCACACGGGGCATCAGCAATCAGCCCCAGCATTTT.

The chain joins TRBV5-6 to TRBJ2-7; 8 nucleotides agree with TRBD1. The length of the CDR3 is 14 residues. Per germline, CDR1 SGHDT and CDR2 YYEEEE. The junction had 9 bases not matched to a gene; V was cut back by 4 bases and J by 6 bases. This chain's CDR3 is CASSLRGQGAEQYF. CDR3 nucleotides: TGTGCCAGCAGCCTCCGGGGGCAGGGGGCCGAGCAGTACTTC. Drawing the rest from reference TRBV5-6 and TRBJ2-7, the complete variable domain is DAGVTQSPTHLIKTRGQQVTLRCSPKSGHDTVSWYQQALGQGPQFIFQYYEEEERQRGNFPDRFSGHQFPNYSSELNVNALLLGDSALYLCASSLRGQGAEQYFGPGTRLTVT.

The genes are TRBV28 and TRBJ1-2; D perhaps matches TRBD1 (6 bases). V lost 11 bases and J 4 bases, leaving 14 bases between the germline ends. The germline gives CDR1 MDHEN, CDR2 SYDVKM. The CDR3 consists of 12 residues. CDR3 in DNA: TGTGCCTCTCAATTACAGGGCTATGGCTACACCTTC. It is translated as CASQLQGYGYTF.

The genes are TRBV4-1 and TRBJ2-7, with D unresolved. Trimming stripped 1 base from V and 6 bases from J, with 13 bases between. The germline V gene encodes CDR1 MGHRA and CDR2 YSYEKL. The CDR3 is 14 amino acids. For the CDR3, the DNA is TGCGCCAGCAGCCAAGGTACCTATGCGAGCGAGCAGTACTTC. Its protein product is CASSQGTYASEQYF.

This chain connects TRBV27 to TRBJ2-1; TRBD1 matches at 9 bases. CDR3 length equals 14 residues. The junction had 4 bases not matched to a gene; V was cut back by 6 bases and J by 4 bases. The germline gives CDR1 MNHEY, CDR2 SMNVEV (reference sequence). CDR3 sequence (DNA): TGTGCCAGCAGCTACAGGGGGCGATACAATGAGCAGTTCTTC. As protein: CASSYRGRYNEQFF.

The chain links TRBV4-1 to TRBJ1-2; 7 bases are a match to TRBD1. J lost 5 bases, V lost 4 bases, and 7 bases had no gene match. This CDR3 has 14 amino acids. Germline V CDR1 and CDR2: MGHRA, YSYEKL. Written as DNA, the CDR3 is TGCGCCAGCAGCCGGACAGGAGCGGAATATGGCTACACCTTC. It specifies CASSRTGAEYGYTF.

The chain employs TRBV7-3 and TRBJ2-2; TRBD2 is a possible D gene (6 bases). CDR3 length equals 15 residues. Looked up from germline, CDR1 is SGHTA and CDR2 is FQGTGA. Trimming took 2 bases from V and 1 from J, leaving 8 bases between them. The CDR3 DNA reads TGTGCCAGCAGCTTAGGCGGGGTGAACACCGGGGAGCTGTTTTTT. Protein sequence: CASSLGGVNTGELFF.

This clone is a singleton in its sample. V gene TRBV19 combines with J gene TRBJ2-7; 7 bases are shared with TRBD2. This CDR3 has 14 residues. V shed 5 bases and J 3 bases; nucleotides not matched to a gene: 7. CDR1 is LNHDA, CDR2 SQIVND, per germline (reference sequence). The chain's CDR3 is CASSWGGIGYEQYF. The CDR3 DNA reads as TGTGCCAGTAGTTGGGGGGGGATCGGCTACGAGCAGTACTTC.